Sequencing of this T cell receptor (beta chain) was carried out in a study of cytomegalovirus exposure and HLA in healthy donors. Broader study findings: Trimming of TCR beta V- and J-genes showed a link, identified in a later analysis, to a missense DCLRE1C variant. TCR beta sequences reportedly predicted most subjects' HLA-A and HLA-B alleles accurately.

This clone has a handful of counts. Its target is not known. The PCR contained 60 Vbeta and 13 Jbeta primers. Generated by immunoSEQ multiplex PCR, the TCRdb table keeps only in-frame clones and is missing some. The sample yields some 84,000 clones, around three fifths seen once. Per germline, CDR1 SGHDN and CDR2 FVKESK. The CDR3 sequence is 14 residues long. V was shortened by 10 bases and J by 5 bases, with 18 bases between the two germline ends. Each of the donors was a healthy bone marrow donor. The TCR comes from a woman aged 35 to 49 in good health and CMV-seropositive. Material for sequencing was PBMCs. The gene calls are TRBV14 and TRBJ2-1; a weak D match, TRBD1 (6 bases). DNA for the CDR3: TGTGCCATCTTCAGACAGGAACGAGACAATGAGCAGTTCTTC. As protein: CAIFRQERDNEQFF.